These 19 T cell receptor beta chains were sequenced from one sample in a study of breast tumors, draining lymph nodes, adjacent tissues. TCRdb ran MiXCR on the multiplex PCR reads and lists one entry per CDR3 protein. The table has roughly 70,000 distinct CDR3 sequences, approximately 40% seen once; the top ten hold approximately 8.7%. The specimen was breast tumor tissue. All receptors come from a female donor with breast cancer. Some clones in this sample may be carry-over from other donors' samples.

Remarks on this clonotype: The final CDR3 position lacks the conserved phenylalanine or tryptophan, pointing to a likely read error. The DNA is left out, because the CDR3 cannot be placed on it with certainty; the CDR3 is given as TCRdb lists it. This chain uses TRBV7-2 with TRBJ2-5. The CDR3 is 9 residues long, ends included. The germline V gene has CDR1 SGHTA and CDR2 FQGNSA. CDR3 amino acids: CASSYPRSG.

To note about this clonotype: The CDR3 carries no conserved terminal phenylalanine or tryptophan, so it likely arises from a read error. The rearrangement uses TRBV7-2 and TRBJ2-1; D gene uncertain. CDR1 and CDR2 from the germline V gene are SGHTA and FQGNSA. The CDR3 consists of 14 residues. V was pared by 5 bases and J by 10 bases, with 18 bases between. CDR3 protein: CASSLEISPLEQFS. CDR3 in DNA: TGTGCCAGCAGCCTTGAAATCTCCCCCCTGGAGCAGTTCTCC.

Ten or more counts support this clonotype. At one end, the junction sequence differs from germline, possibly due to a read error. This chain uses TRBV7-7 with TRBJ2-1; 9 bases fit TRBD1. Germline V gene lookup returns CDR1 SSHAT and CDR2 FNYEAQ (reference sequence). The CDR3 spans 14 residues. In DNA form, the CDR3 reads TGTGCTAGCAGCCGGGACAGGGTCAGCAATGAGCAGTTCTTC. This translates into CASSRDRVSNEQFF.

Many counts were recorded for this clonotype. V is TRBV2 and J is TRBJ2-7, with unresolved D. Germline V gives CDR1 SNHLY, CDR2 FYNNEI. V was clipped by 2 bases and J by 4 bases, with 6 bases between them. This CDR3 comprises 12 residues. The CDR3 DNA sequence: TGTGCCAGCAGTGAAATACAGTACGAGCAGTACTTC. It yields the protein CASSEIQYEQYF.

The chain has TRBV5-1 and TRBJ2-5; TRBD1 matches 9 bases. The CDR3 has 15 amino acids. V lost 8 bases, J lost 5 bases, and 13 bases stayed unmatched. The germline V gene has CDR1 SGHRS and CDR2 YFSETQ. CDR3 protein: CASSRRQGDRETQYF. The CDR3 DNA sequence: TGCGCCAGTAGCCGGAGACAGGGGGACAGGGAGACCCAGTACTTC.

The gene calls are TRBV7-9 and TRBJ1-5; D not resolved. V was cut by 5 bases and J by 0 bases, with 5 bases left in between. Germline V lookup: CDR1 SEHNR, CDR2 FQNEAQ (reference sequence). The CDR3 runs 13 residues. CDR3 sequence reads: CASSGASNQPQHF. The CDR3 coding sequence is TGTGCCAGCAGCGGAGCTAGCAATCAGCCCCAGCATTTT.

In this sample, this clonotype turned up many times. This chain links TRBV19 with TRBJ2-2; 8 nucleotides agree with TRBD1. This CDR3 spans 14 amino acids. V dropped 5 bases and J dropped 7; count of bases not matched to a gene: 6. Germline V lookup: CDR1 LNHDA, CDR2 SQIVND (reference sequence). Written as DNA, the CDR3 is TGTGCCAGTAGTCCCCAGGACAGGGTCGGGGAGCTGTTTTTT. Translation gives CASSPQDRVGELFF.

Here the CDR3 reads CASRGRGTGRYEQYF. The CDR3 bases are TGTGCCAGTAGAGGCCGCGGGACAGGGAGATACGAGCAGTACTTC. The genes are TRBV19 and TRBJ2-7, with TRBD1 identical over 9 bases. V was clipped by 6 bases and J by 4 bases; unmatched bases: 10. CDR1 is LNHDA, CDR2 SQIVND, per germline (reference sequence). This CDR3 is 15 amino acids long. The full variable domain, in which reference TRBV19 and TRBJ2-7 provide the parts outside the CDR3, is DGGITQSPKYLFRKEGQNVTLSCEQNLNHDAMYWYRQDPGQGLRLIYYSQIVNDFQKGDIAEGYSVSREKKESFPLTVTSAQKNPTAFYLCASRGRGTGRYEQYFGPGTRLTVT.

In its sample, this clonotype was seen many times. This sequence joins TRBV19 and TRBJ1-2; D gene ambiguous. The V end lost 1 base, the J end lost 4 bases, and 7 bases lay between the germline ends. Germline CDR1 is LNHDA and CDR2 is SQIVND (reference sequence). The CDR3 runs to 13 residues. As DNA, the CDR3 is TGTGCCAGTAGTATAGGGACGGGCTATGGCTACACCTTC. Protein sequence: CASSIGTGYGYTF.

DNA for the CDR3: TGTGCCAGCAGCCCACGACTAGCGGGGAACTCCTACGAGCAGTACTTC. Residues: CASSPRLAGNSYEQYF. The rearrangement joins TRBV5-4 to TRBJ2-7, with TRBD2 matching 11 bases. Unmatched junction bases numbered 6, after V lost 4 bases and J lost 0 bases. Germline V gene data show CDR1 as SGHNT and CDR2 as YYREEE (reference sequence). The CDR3 contains 16 residues.

This clonotype was observed at least ten times. The chain uses TRBV7-9 and TRBJ2-7; D unresolved. CDR1 and CDR2 from the germline V gene are SEHNR and FQNEAQ (reference sequence). CDR3 length: 12 residues. The V gene lost 1 base and the J gene lost 7 bases, with 8 bases spanning the gap. CDR3 amino acids: CASSLVAAEQYF. The CDR3 bases are TGTGCCAGCAGCTTAGTAGCAGCTGAGCAGTACTTC.

Regarding this clonotype: One base away lies a much larger clone, so this may be a sequencing read error. J is TRBJ1-3 and V is TRBV5-5; no clear D. Trimming removed 4 bases at V and 6 bases at J, with 14 bases between. Per the germline V gene, CDR1 is SGHKS and CDR2 is YYEKEE (reference sequence). The CDR3 runs 14 residues. The CDR3 sequence: CASSPPPGVNTIYF. The CDR3 coding sequence is TGTGCCAGCAGCCCGCCCCCGGGTGTAAACACCATATATTTT.

This chain uses TRBV2 with TRBJ2-1; D gene uncertain. The germline V gene encodes CDR1 SNHLY and CDR2 FYNNEI. Trimming shortened V by 1 base and J by 1 base, and 8 bases separated the two germline ends. The CDR3 extends over 15 amino acids. DNA for the CDR3: TGTGCCAGCAGTGAAGAAAGGCGGTCCTACAATGAGCAGTTCTTC. It is translated as CASSEERRSYNEQFF.

This clonotype was counted many times. This sequence joins TRBV7-8 and TRBJ1-2, with TRBD1 identical over 7 bases. Germline V lookup: CDR1 SGHVS, CDR2 FQNEAQ. The CDR3 extends over 16 amino acids. The V and J ends lost 5 bases and 7 bases, in that order; junction bases with no gene match: 16. CDR3 DNA sequence: TGTGCCAGCAGCCCAGGGGGGAGGGGCCCCTTGGGTGGCTACACCTTC. Residues: CASSPGGRGPLGGYTF.

The V gene is TRBV20-1, the J gene TRBJ1-2; perhaps TRBD1 as D (6 bases). V dropped 6 bases and J dropped 4 bases, with 15 bases sitting between them. The CDR3 length is 13 residues. Germline CDR1 and CDR2: DFQATT and SNEGSKA (reference sequence). CDR3 in DNA: TGCAGTGCCGACGGACAGACAACCTATGGCTACACCTTC. Protein product: CSADGQTTYGYTF.

This clonotype was found a few times. A much larger clone is a single base away; this may be a read error. The V gene is TRBV20-1, the J gene TRBJ2-5; the match to TRBD1 covers 7 bases. Trimming removed 0 bases from V and 7 bases from J; junction bases left unmatched: 8. CDR1 is DFQATT, CDR2 SNEGSKA, per germline (reference sequence). This CDR3 contains 14 residues. The CDR3 region is CSAREKAGGATQYF. CDR3 in DNA: TGCAGTGCTAGAGAGAAGGCAGGGGGAGCGACCCAGTACTTC.

In its sample, this clonotype was seen many times. The DNA of the CDR3 is TGTGCCAGTAGTATAAGGGCGGGCACTGAAAAACTGTTTTTT. It yields the protein CASSIRAGTEKLFF. The chain links TRBV19 to TRBJ1-4; no clear D gene. Between the trimmed V and J ends, which lost 2 bases and 7 bases, there was a span of 11 bases. The CDR3 totals 14 residues. CDR1 is LNHDA and CDR2 is SQIVND in the germline V gene (reference sequence).

This clonotype appeared many times. The genes are TRBV12-3 or TRBV12-4 and TRBJ2-1; 9 bases fit TRBD1. V lost 3 bases and J lost 5; bases outside the gene matches: 5. The CDR3 consists of 15 residues. The CDR3 region is CASSLTGGLNNEQFF. The CDR3 DNA reads TGTGCCAGCAGTTTGACAGGGGGTCTCAACAATGAGCAGTTCTTC.

As for this clonotype: Possible read error: a much larger clone is one base away. The chain couples TRBV11-3 to TRBJ2-3; TRBD2 agrees at 7 bases. The CDR3 is made up of 17 amino acids. Germline loops: CDR1 SGHNT, CDR2 YENEEA. The J segment lost 6 bases and the V segment lost 1 base, leaving 13 bases of the junction unmatched. The CDR3 sequence is CASSLALGPAGMDTQYF. CDR3 in DNA: TGTGCCAGCAGCTTAGCACTGGGGCCAGCGGGGATGGATACGCAGTATTTT.